These T cell receptor beta chains were read from a single sample in a study of blood T cell repertoires in COVID-19. Produced via immunoSEQ multiplex PCR; TCRdb's table is partial and in-frame only. This sample has about 220,000 clones, with 86% found just once. The specimen sequenced was peripheral blood. The receptor source for this set is a man between 25 and 39 years old who had recovered from COVID-19. Each CDR3 is given with its conserved first and last residue. The D gene is left open where the match is weak. Some rows have no size entry. The others give once, few or many, or a class for an expanded clone.

d_call j_call v_call clone_size cdr3_aa cdr3_nt
. TRBJ2-7 TRBV6-5 . CASSSFPRGYEQYF TGTGCCAGCAGTTCCTTCCCCCGCGGCTACGAGCAGTACTTC
. TRBJ2-1 TRBV7-2 . CASSSPAHNEQFF TGTGCCAGCAGCTCGCCCGCGCACAATGAGCAGTTCTTC
TRBD1 TRBJ2-1 TRBV27 once CASSTGRDRDYNEQFF TGTGCCAGCAGTACGGGCCGGGACAGGGATTACAATGAGCAGTTCTTC
TRBD1 TRBJ2-5 TRBV10-3 . CATTPGQQETQYF TGTGCCACCACTCCGGGACAGCAAGAGACCCAGTACTTC
TRBD1 TRBJ2-7 TRBV6-5 . CASDRGRSDEQYF TGTGCCAGTGACAGGGGGCGCAGTGACGAGCAGTACTTC
. TRBJ1-2 TRBV27 . CASSPIDRYYGYTF TGTGCCAGCAGTCCTATAGACAGATACTATGGCTACACCTTC
. TRBJ2-2 TRBV9 . CASSVASLTGAGELFF TGTGCCAGCAGCGTAGCCTCACTGACAGGAGCCGGGGAGCTGTTTTTT
TRBD2 TRBJ2-1 TRBV10-1 few CASSPGLAERYNEQFF TGCGCCAGCAGTCCGGGACTAGCGGAAAGATACAATGAGCAGTTCTTC
. TRBJ1-1 TRBV3-1/TRBV3-2 . CASSPGQLNTEAFF TGTGCCAGCAGCCCCGGACAGTTGAACACTGAAGCTTTCTTT
TRBD1 TRBJ1-1 TRBV18 . CASSPGQGTEAFF TGTGCCAGCTCCCCGGGACAGGGGACCGAAGCTTTCTTT
TRBD2 TRBJ2-5 TRBV6-5 . CASSTRGGTETQYF TGTGCCAGCAGTACTCGCGGGGGGACGGAGACCCAGTACTTC
TRBD2 TRBJ2-5 TRBV6-2/TRBV6-3 . CASSRTSGGPYQETQYF TGTGCCAGCAGTCGGACTAGCGGGGGCCCTTACCAAGAGACCCAGTACTTC
. TRBJ2-4 TRBV5-4 . CASSLDRENIQYF TGTGCCAGCAGCTTGGACAGGGAAAACATTCAGTACTTC
TRBD2 TRBJ2-1 TRBV3-1/TRBV3-2 . CASSQGLAGASYNEQFF TGTGCCAGCAGCCAAGGGCTAGCGGGGGCCTCCTACAATGAGCAGTTCTTC
TRBD1 TRBJ1-4 TRBV18 . CASSPTGQNEKLFF TGTGCCAGCTCACCGACGGGACAGAATGAAAAACTGTTTTTT
TRBD1 TRBJ2-7 TRBV28 . CATREYGQGTYEQYF TGTGCCACGAGGGAGTACGGACAGGGGACCTACGAGCAGTACTTC
TRBD1 TRBJ1-1 TRBV5-1 . CASSLRQGVPEAFF TGCGCCAGCAGCTTACGACAGGGGGTCCCTGAAGCTTTCTTT
. TRBJ1-2 TRBV18 . CASSPPSSGGNYGYTF TGTGCCAGCTCACCACCGTCTTCGGGGGGGAACTATGGCTACACCTTC
. TRBJ1-1 TRBV9 once CASSGGSQNTEAFF TGTGCCAGCAGCGGAGGGAGCCAGAACACTGAAGCTTTCTTT
TRBD1 TRBJ2-7 TRBV7-9 . CASSRDRGPGRGIEQYF TGTGCCAGCAGCCGGGACAGGGGGCCCGGTCGGGGGATAGAGCAGTACTTC
TRBD1 TRBJ1-1 TRBV9 once CASSASGTVMNTEAFF TGTGCCAGCAGCGCCTCCGGGACAGTTATGAACACTGAAGCTTTCTTT
TRBD1 TRBJ1-5 TRBV11-2 . CASSLAGQFNQPQHF TGTGCCAGCAGCTTAGCGGGACAGTTCAATCAGCCCCAGCATTTT
. TRBJ1-1 TRBV24-1 . CATSDLRGSEAFF TGTGCCACCAGTGATTTGAGGGGGTCTGAAGCTTTCTTT
TRBD1 TRBJ2-3 TRBV7-2 . CASSLGGQSTDTQYF TGTGCCAGCAGCTTAGGGGGACAGAGTACAGATACGCAGTATTTT
. TRBJ1-1 TRBV5-1 . CASSLAMSESTEAFF TGCGCCAGCAGCTTGGCCATGTCCGAGAGCACTGAAGCTTTCTTT
. TRBJ1-1 TRBV5-8 . CASSLVPENTEAFF TGTGCCAGCAGCTTGGTCCCAGAGAACACTGAAGCTTTCTTT
TRBD1 TRBJ2-7 TRBV24-1 . CATSDPTGSHEQYF TGTGCCACCAGTGACCCGACAGGGAGCCACGAGCAGTACTTC
TRBD1 TRBJ1-5 TRBV5-6 . CASASAGTGAQPQHF TGTGCCAGCGCTTCGGCCGGGACAGGAGCTCAGCCCCAGCATTTT
. TRBJ1-4 TRBV3-1/TRBV3-2 . CATRDLGTNEKLFF TGTGCCACCCGGGACTTGGGAACTAATGAAAAACTGTTTTTT
. TRBJ1-5 TRBV5-6 few CASSLERRGLDSNQPQHF TGTGCCAGCAGCTTGGAGCGGCGGGGTCTCGATAGTAATCAGCCCCAGCATTTT
. TRBJ1-2 TRBV19 . CASSLAVSDYGYTF TGTGCCAGTAGTCTCGCGGTAAGCGACTATGGCTACACCTTC
. TRBJ2-3 TRBV10-1 . CASSELPGLSTDTQYF TGCGCCAGCAGTGAGCTCCCAGGGCTCAGCACAGATACGCAGTATTTT